This is a list of T cell receptor beta chains from one sample in a study of blood T cell repertoires in COVID-19. Profiled with immunoSEQ multiplex PCR; TCRdb holds only in-frame clones, not every one. The sample yields some 260,000 clones, about 93% seen once. Sequencing was carried out using PBMCs or T cells enriched from blood (not recorded which). The receptors were gathered from a woman aged 18-35 years who had recovered from COVID-19. CDR3s include the opening cysteine and the closing phenylalanine or tryptophan. The order of the fields is D gene, clone size, V gene, J gene, CDR3 protein, CDR3 DNA. A D gene is named only where the DNA matches it firmly. The size of a clone is reported for some rows only, either as once, few or many, or as a class for expanded clones.

>.|few|TRBV5-1|TRBJ1-6
CASSLARTDNSPLHF
TGCGCCAGCAGCTTGGCGAGGACAGACAATTCACCCCTCCACTTT
>TRBD2|.|TRBV4-2|TRBJ2-7
CASSQVAGDSYEQYF
TGTGCCAGCAGCCAAGTAGCGGGAGACTCCTACGAGCAGTACTTC
>.|.|TRBV12-3/TRBV12-4|TRBJ1-2
CASSLADSGYTF
TGTGCCAGCAGTTTAGCGGACAGCGGCTACACCTTC
>.|.|TRBV10-3|TRBJ1-5
CAISERGDQPQHF
TGTGCCATCAGTGAAAGGGGCGATCAGCCCCAGCATTTT
>TRBD2|few|TRBV10-3|TRBJ2-2
CAISESPGLAGGNTGELFF
TGTGCCATCAGTGAATCCCCCGGACTAGCGGGGGGGAACACCGGGGAGCTGTTTTTT
>.|.|TRBV7-3|TRBJ2-3
CASSSLNRSSTDTQYF
TGTGCCAGCAGCTCCCTAAATAGATCCTCCACAGATACGCAGTATTTT
>TRBD1|.|TRBV7-3|TRBJ1-1
CASSRDRQGAEAFF
TGTGCCAGCAGCAGAGACAGACAGGGGGCTGAAGCTTTCTTT
>TRBD1|.|TRBV5-1|TRBJ1-3
CASSRDRAGNTIYF
TGCGCCAGCAGCCGGGACAGGGCGGGAAACACCATATATTTT
>TRBD1|once|TRBV5-6|TRBJ1-2
CASSRGQGSYGYTF
TGTGCCAGCAGCCGCGGACAGGGTAGCTATGGCTACACCTTC
>TRBD2|.|TRBV9|TRBJ2-2
CASSVGLAGGWTGELFF
TGTGCCAGCAGCGTAGGACTAGCGGGGGGTTGGACCGGGGAGCTGTTTTTT
>.|.|TRBV18|TRBJ1-4
CASSPPKTGLNEKLFF
TGTGCCAGCTCACCACCGAAGACAGGACTGAATGAAAAACTGTTTTTT
>TRBD1|.|TRBV7-2|TRBJ1-2
CASSSPNAGGASGYTF
TGTGCCAGCAGCTCCCCCAATGCAGGGGGAGCGAGTGGCTACACCTTC
>.|.|TRBV3-1/TRBV3-2|TRBJ1-2
CASSSHRGGSNYGYTF
TGTGCCAGCAGCTCCCACCGAGGGGGTTCTAACTATGGCTACACCTTC
>.|.|TRBV18|TRBJ1-3
CASSGTRGNTIYF
TGTGCCAGCTCAGGAACCAGGGGAAACACCATATATTTT
>.|.|TRBV7-2|TRBJ1-2
CASSLEVGGYTF
TGTGCCAGCAGCTTGGAGGTGGGCGGCTACACCTTC
>TRBD1|.|TRBV28|TRBJ1-2
CASSAARGRPGYTF
TGTGCCAGCAGCGCAGCCAGGGGGCGGCCCGGCTACACCTTC
>.|.|TRBV3-1/TRBV3-2|TRBJ1-1
CASSYSRDTEAFF
TGTGCCAGCAGCTACAGCCGCGACACTGAAGCTTTCTTT
>.|.|TRBV18|TRBJ2-3
CASSPPSRGTDTQYF
TGTGCCAGCTCACCCCCTAGCAGAGGCACAGATACGCAGTATTTT
>.|.|TRBV27|TRBJ2-7
CASSRTGLRAGYEQYF
TGTGCCAGCAGTAGGACAGGGTTGAGAGCGGGGTACGAGCAGTACTTC
>TRBD2|.|TRBV12-5|TRBJ2-7
CASAPTGGSSHEQYF
TGTGCTAGTGCCCCGACGGGCGGGAGTTCCCACGAGCAGTACTTC
>TRBD1|.|TRBV18|TRBJ1-2
CASSPLPRQGHGYTF
TGTGCCAGCTCACCACTACCCCGACAGGGTCATGGCTACACCTTC
>TRBD2|.|TRBV3-1/TRBV3-2|TRBJ2-5
CASSQDRSSGGSETQYF
TGTGCCAGCAGCCAAGATCGGTCTAGCGGGGGGTCAGAGACCCAGTACTTC
>.|once|TRBV15|TRBJ1-1
CATSSGRITEAFF
TGTGCCACCAGCAGCGGGAGGATAACTGAAGCTTTCTTT
>.|.|TRBV19|TRBJ1-2
CASSIENRNYGYTF
TGTGCCAGTAGTATAGAGAACAGGAACTATGGCTACACCTTC
>TRBD1|.|TRBV9|TRBJ2-7
CASSVGPAGQGIYEQYF
TGTGCCAGCAGCGTAGGCCCCGCGGGACAGGGTATCTACGAGCAGTACTTC
>.|.|TRBV7-3|TRBJ1-4
CASSIYRGEKLFF
TGTGCCAGCAGCATATACCGGGGTGAAAAACTGTTTTTT
>.|.|TRBV5-1|TRBJ1-2
CASSSGNYGYTF
TGCGCCAGCAGCTCCGGGAACTATGGCTACACCTTC
>.|once|TRBV5-1|TRBJ2-1
CASSPTTGSAYNEQFF
TGCGCCAGCAGCCCGACAACGGGGTCCGCCTACAATGAGCAGTTCTTC
>TRBD1|.|TRBV7-8|TRBJ1-2
CASSLARQGLSSGYTF
TGTGCCAGCAGCTTAGCCCGACAGGGCCTGTCCTCCGGCTACACCTTC
>TRBD2|.|TRBV3-1/TRBV3-2|TRBJ2-7
CASSQDYGRAYEQYF
TGTGCCAGCAGCCAAGATTACGGGAGGGCGTACGAGCAGTACTTC
>.|few|TRBV6-6|TRBJ2-2
CASSHLQIQAIATTGELFF
TGTGCCAGCAGTCATCTTCAAATACAGGCGATTGCTACTACCGGGGAGCTGTTTTTT
>.|.|TRBV5-1|TRBJ2-5
CASSLGSGPIETQYF
TGCGCCAGCAGCTTGGGGTCCGGTCCCATAGAGACCCAGTACTTC